Shown below are 18 T cell receptor beta chains from a single sample sequenced in a study of blood T cell repertoires in COVID-19. Libraries were prepared by immunoSEQ multiplex PCR; TCRdb keeps only in-frame clonotypes and omits some of them. The data show 97,000 or so clones, 81% seen once. Material: peripheral blood. These receptors all stem from a man aged 55 to 70 with acute or convalescent COVID-19.

The rearrangement joins TRBV15 to TRBJ2-4, with 8 bases lining up with TRBD1. Trimming cost V 5 bases and J 3 bases; bases outside gene matches: 9. Germline V gene lookup returns CDR1 LNHNV and CDR2 YYDKDF (reference sequence). The CDR3 consists of 16 residues. The CDR3 is CATSRGQDVDKNIQYF. The CDR3 nucleotides read TGTGCCACCAGCCGGGGACAGGACGTAGACAAAAACATTCAGTACTTC.

This clone has just one count. The chain carries TRBV9 and TRBJ1-5; tentative D call: TRBD1 (5 bases). V was pared by 1 base and J by 9 bases, with 11 bases between. Germline lookup yields CDR1 SGDLS and CDR2 YYNGEE. The CDR3 loop spans 13 amino acids. CDR3 amino acids: CASSVQGLGPQHF. The CDR3 DNA sequence: TGTGCCAGCAGCGTACAGGGATTAGGGCCCCAGCATTTT.

The V and J genes are TRBV11-3 and TRBJ2-3; 8 bases map to TRBD2. The length of the CDR3 is 15 residues. V gave up 5 bases and J gave up 5 bases; unmatched junction bases: 9. Germline assignment: CDR1 SGHNT and CDR2 YENEEA. Here the CDR3 DNA reads TGTGCCAGCAGCCTCGGACTAGCAGGGAAAGATACGCAGTATTTT. Residues: CASSLGLAGKDTQYF.

The V gene is TRBV7-9, the J gene TRBJ1-1; 7 bases align to TRBD1. This CDR3 is 14 amino acids long. V gave up 5 bases and J gave up 1 base; unmatched junction bases: 4. CDR1 and CDR2 from the germline V gene are SEHNR and FQNEAQ (reference sequence). The CDR3 DNA reads TGTGCCAGCAGCCTAGGGACAGCGAACACTGAAGCTTTCTTT. This codes for CASSLGTANTEAFF.

The chain uses TRBV5-4 and TRBJ2-1; TRBD2 matches at 7 bases. Germline CDR1 and CDR2: SGHNT and YYREEE (reference sequence). The CDR3 length is 14 residues. V shed 0 bases, J shed 8 bases, and the junction held 5 bases outside the gene matches. CDR3 sequence: CASSLEGRDHEQFF. CDR3 DNA sequence: TGTGCCAGCAGCTTGGAGGGGAGGGATCATGAGCAGTTCTTC.

The CDR3 nucleotides read TGTGCCAGCAGCTTAGTGGGCCCGGGAACTGAAGCTTTCTTT. It yields the protein CASSLVGPGTEAFF. The chain has TRBV11-2 and TRBJ1-1; no definite D call. The length of the CDR3 is 14 residues. V gave up 1 base and J gave up 5 bases, with 11 bases separating them. CDR1 is SGHAT and CDR2 is FQNNGV in the germline V gene.

The genes are TRBV11-2 and TRBJ1-1; possible D gene TRBD1, 6 bases. CDR1 SGHAT and CDR2 FQNNGV come from the germline V gene. The CDR3 consists of 16 residues. V was cut by 5 bases and J by 10 bases, with 26 bases left in between. CDR3 in amino acids: CASSKGQGTLTNPAFF. Here the CDR3 DNA reads TGTGCCAGCAGCAAAGGGCAGGGGACCCTAACCAACCCAGCTTTCTTT.

The chain uses TRBV19 and TRBJ2-1; 11 positions match TRBD2. Germline lookup yields CDR1 LNHDA and CDR2 SQIVND (reference sequence). The length of the CDR3 is 15 residues. V was clipped by 6 bases and J by 8 bases; unmatched bases: 9. In DNA, the CDR3 is TGTGCCAGTAGCGCTAGCGGGGGGCCCCCAGATGAGCAGTTCTTC. It translates to CASSASGGPPDEQFF.

The CDR3 DNA sequence: TGCAGCGTTGATATCGGGGGTGGCTACACCTTC. Protein product: CSVDIGGGYTF. This chain joins TRBV29-1 and TRBJ1-2; weak D call: TRBD1 (5 bases). Looked up from germline, CDR1 is SQVTM and CDR2 is ANQGSEA. The ends were cut back, 3 bases at V and 7 bases at J, with 9 bases in the middle. The CDR3 runs 11 residues.

The chain has TRBV18 and TRBJ2-2, with 7 positions matching TRBD1. The germline gives CDR1 KGHSH, CDR2 LQKENI. CDR3 length: 15 residues. V was clipped by 3 bases and J by 1 base; unmatched bases: 2. The CDR3, as DNA: TGTGCCAGCTCACCCCGGACAGGGAACACCGGGGAGCTGTTTTTT. Its protein product is CASSPRTGNTGELFF.

The chain uses TRBV27 and TRBJ1-2, with 7 bases matching TRBD1. CDR1 is MNHEY and CDR2 is SMNVEV in the germline V gene (reference sequence). This CDR3 is 14 amino acids long. V lost 5 bases to trimming and J lost 5 bases; unmatched junction nucleotides: 8. This CDR3 reads CASSPTTGIYGYTF. The CDR3 DNA is TGTGCCAGCAGTCCGACGACAGGGATATATGGCTACACCTTC.

This rearrangement joins TRBV7-2 to TRBJ1-1; D remains unclear. CDR3 length equals 14 residues. Trimming pared 8 bases from V and 5 bases from J, leaving 18 bases between. Germline assignment: CDR1 SGHTA and CDR2 FQGNSA. The CDR3 loop is CASDLGSRGTEAFF. CDR3 nucleotides: TGTGCCAGCGATCTTGGATCGAGAGGGACTGAAGCTTTCTTT.

The genes are TRBV19 and TRBJ2-2; no clear D gene. The CDR3 has 12 amino acids. Trimming pared 5 bases from V and 2 bases from J, leaving 3 bases between. CDR1 LNHDA and CDR2 SQIVND come from the germline V gene (reference sequence). CDR3: CASSLNTGELFF. Written as DNA, the CDR3 is TGTGCCAGTAGTCTTAACACCGGGGAGCTGTTTTTT.

The chain combines TRBV3-1 (or the pseudogene TRBV3-2) with TRBJ2-1, with 8 bases fitting TRBD1. This CDR3 is built from 16 residues. Trimming removed 5 bases from V and 4 bases from J; junction bases left unmatched: 10. The germline V gene encodes CDR1 LGHDT and CDR2 YNNKEL (reference sequence). The CDR3 DNA follows: TGTGCCAGCAGCAAACCGCCAGGGGGCCGTTACAATGAGCAGTTCTTC. Translation gives CASSKPPGGRYNEQFF.

V and J are TRBV5-6 and TRBJ2-5, with TRBD1 matching over 7 bases. Trimming took 4 bases from V and 6 from J; bases not matched to a gene: 6. The CDR3 sequence is 13 residues long. Per germline, CDR1 SGHDT and CDR2 YYEEEE. The CDR3 DNA sequence: TGTGCCAGCAGCGAGGGACAGTCCCAGACCCAGTACTTC. As protein: CASSEGQSQTQYF.

V usage is TRBV6-6 and J usage is TRBJ1-2; a possible D gene is TRBD1 (5 bases). The germline V and J ends were trimmed by 0 bases and 0 bases, with 11 bases remaining between them. This CDR3 contains 16 residues. From germline, CDR1 is MNHNY and CDR2 SVGAGI (reference sequence). In DNA, the CDR3 is TGTGCCAGCAGTTACTCGACCCACAGGCCTAACTATGGCTACACCTTC. It is translated as CASSYSTHRPNYGYTF.

The chain couples TRBV30 to TRBJ1-2, with D maybe TRBD1 (5 bases). The length of the CDR3 is 15 residues. V was cut by 3 bases and J by 7 bases, with 21 bases left in between. Germline CDR1 reads GTSNPN; CDR2 reads SVGIG (reference sequence). CDR3 sequence: CAWRSGGTALIGYTF. The DNA for the CDR3 is TGTGCCTGGAGGAGCGGAGGGACGGCTCTTATTGGCTACACCTTC.

This chain joins TRBV18 and TRBJ1-1, with a possible D match to TRBD1 (6 bases). CDR3 length: 16 amino acids. Germline loops: CDR1 KGHSH, CDR2 LQKENI. Trimming took off 5 bases at V and 4 bases at J, with 20 bases between the two ends. Here the CDR3 DNA reads TGTGCCAGCTCATCCTTTTTGGGGGCCCAGGCCACTGAAGCTTTCTTT. It specifies CASSSFLGAQATEAFF. Supplemented by reference TRBV18 and TRBJ1-1, the full variable domain reads NAGVMQNPRHLVRRRGQEARLRCSPMKGHSHVYWYRQLPEEGLKFMVYLQKENIIDESGMPKERFSAEFPKEGPSILRIQQVVRGDSAAYFCASSSFLGAQATEAFFGQGTRLTVV.